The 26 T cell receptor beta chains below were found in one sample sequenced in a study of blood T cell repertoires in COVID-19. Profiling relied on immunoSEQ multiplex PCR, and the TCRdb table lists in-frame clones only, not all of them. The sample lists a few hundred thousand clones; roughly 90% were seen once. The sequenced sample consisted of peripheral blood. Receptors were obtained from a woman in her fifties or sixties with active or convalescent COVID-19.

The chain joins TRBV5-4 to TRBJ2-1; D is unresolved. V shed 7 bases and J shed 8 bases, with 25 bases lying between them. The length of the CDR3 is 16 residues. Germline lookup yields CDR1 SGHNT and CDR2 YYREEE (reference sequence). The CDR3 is CASQKSQVGRSDEQFF. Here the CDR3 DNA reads TGTGCCAGCCAGAAGTCACAAGTGGGCCGTTCTGATGAGCAGTTCTTC.

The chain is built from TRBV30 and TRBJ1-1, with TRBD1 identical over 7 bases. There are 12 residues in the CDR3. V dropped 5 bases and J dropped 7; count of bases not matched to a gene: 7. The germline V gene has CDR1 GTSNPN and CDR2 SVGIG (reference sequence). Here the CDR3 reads CAWGQVFDEAFF. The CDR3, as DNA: TGTGCCTGGGGACAGGTATTCGATGAAGCTTTCTTT.

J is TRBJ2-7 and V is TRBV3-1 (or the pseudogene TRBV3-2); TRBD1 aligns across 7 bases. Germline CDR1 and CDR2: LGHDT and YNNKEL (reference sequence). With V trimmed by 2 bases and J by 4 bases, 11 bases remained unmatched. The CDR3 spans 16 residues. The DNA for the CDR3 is TGTGCCAGCAGCCAAACCAGGGGGAGTGCATCGTACGAGCAGTACTTC. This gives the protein CASSQTRGSASYEQYF.

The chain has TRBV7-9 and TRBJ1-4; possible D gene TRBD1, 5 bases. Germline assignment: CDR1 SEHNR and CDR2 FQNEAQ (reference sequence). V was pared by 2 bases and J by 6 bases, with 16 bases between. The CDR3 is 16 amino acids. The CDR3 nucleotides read TGTGCCAGCAGCTTACCACGAGGGGAGGAGTATGAAAAACTGTTTTTT. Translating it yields CASSLPRGEEYEKLFF.

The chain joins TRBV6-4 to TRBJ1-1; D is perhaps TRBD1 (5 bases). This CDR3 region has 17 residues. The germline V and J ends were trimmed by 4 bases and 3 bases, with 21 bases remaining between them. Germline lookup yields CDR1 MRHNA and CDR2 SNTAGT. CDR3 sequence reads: CASSAQYSGGRDTEAFF. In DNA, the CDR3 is TGTGCCAGCAGTGCACAATACTCCGGGGGGAGGGACACTGAAGCTTTCTTT.

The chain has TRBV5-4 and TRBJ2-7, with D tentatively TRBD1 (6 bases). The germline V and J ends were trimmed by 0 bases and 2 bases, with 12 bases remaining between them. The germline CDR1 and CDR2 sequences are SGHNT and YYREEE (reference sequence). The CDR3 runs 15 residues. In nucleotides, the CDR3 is TGTGCCAGCAGCTTGGCTACAGGGTATCCCTACGAGCAGTACTTC. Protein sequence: CASSLATGYPYEQYF.

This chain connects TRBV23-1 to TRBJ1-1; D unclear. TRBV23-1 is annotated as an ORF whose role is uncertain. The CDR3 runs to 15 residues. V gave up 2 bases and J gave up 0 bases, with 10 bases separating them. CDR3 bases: TGCGCCAGCAGTCAACGACCGGGGATGAACACTGAAGCTTTCTTT. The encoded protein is CASSQRPGMNTEAFF.

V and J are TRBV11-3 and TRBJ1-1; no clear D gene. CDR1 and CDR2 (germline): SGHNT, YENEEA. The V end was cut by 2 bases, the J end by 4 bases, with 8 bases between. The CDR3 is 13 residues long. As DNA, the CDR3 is TGTGCCAGCAGCTTAAGTGGGAGCACTGAAGCTTTCTTT. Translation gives CASSLSGSTEAFF.

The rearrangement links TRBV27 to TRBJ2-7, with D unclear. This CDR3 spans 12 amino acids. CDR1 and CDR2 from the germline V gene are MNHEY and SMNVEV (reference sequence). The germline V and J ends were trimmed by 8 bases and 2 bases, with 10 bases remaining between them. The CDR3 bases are TGTGCCAGCTCCGGAACAGCCTACGAGCAGTACTTC. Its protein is CASSGTAYEQYF.

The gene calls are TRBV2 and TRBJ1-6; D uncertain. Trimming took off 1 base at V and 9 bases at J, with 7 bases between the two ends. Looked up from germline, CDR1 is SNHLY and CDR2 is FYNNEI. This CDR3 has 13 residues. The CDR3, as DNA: TGTGCCAGCAGTGAAGATCGGAGTTCACCCCTCCACTTT. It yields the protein CASSEDRSSPLHF. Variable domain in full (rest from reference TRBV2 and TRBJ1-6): EPEVTQTPSHQVTQMGQEVILRCVPISNHLYFYWYRQILGQKVEFLVSFYNNEISEKSEIFDDQFSVERPDGSNFTLKIRSTKLEDSAMYFCASSEDRSSPLHFGNGTRLTVT.

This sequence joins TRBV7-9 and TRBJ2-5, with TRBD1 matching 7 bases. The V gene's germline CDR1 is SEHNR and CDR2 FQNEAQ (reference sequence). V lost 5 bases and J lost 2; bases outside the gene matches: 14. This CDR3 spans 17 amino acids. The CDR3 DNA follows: TGTGCCAGCAGCCCTAAGACAGGGACAGAATTTCAAGAGACCCAGTACTTC. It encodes CASSPKTGTEFQETQYF. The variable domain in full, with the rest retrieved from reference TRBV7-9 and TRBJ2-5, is DTGVSQNPRHKITKRGQNVTFRCDPISEHNRLYWYRQTLGQGPEFLTYFQNEAQLEKSRLLSDRFSAERPKGSFSTLEIQRTEQGDSAMYLCASSPKTGTEFQETQYFGPGTRLLVL.

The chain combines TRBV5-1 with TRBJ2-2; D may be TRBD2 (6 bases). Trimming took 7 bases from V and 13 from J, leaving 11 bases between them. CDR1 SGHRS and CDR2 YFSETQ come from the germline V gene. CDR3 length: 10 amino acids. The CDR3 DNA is TGCGCCAGCTGGGGGGACGCGCTGTTTTTT. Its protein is CASWGDALFF.

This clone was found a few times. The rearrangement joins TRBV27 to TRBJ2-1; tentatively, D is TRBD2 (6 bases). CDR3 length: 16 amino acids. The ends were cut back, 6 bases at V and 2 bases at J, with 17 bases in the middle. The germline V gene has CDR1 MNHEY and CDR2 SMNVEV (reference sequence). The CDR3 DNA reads TGTGCCAGCAGACCCCAAACTGGGGGGACCTACAATGAGCAGTTCTTC. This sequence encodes CASRPQTGGTYNEQFF.

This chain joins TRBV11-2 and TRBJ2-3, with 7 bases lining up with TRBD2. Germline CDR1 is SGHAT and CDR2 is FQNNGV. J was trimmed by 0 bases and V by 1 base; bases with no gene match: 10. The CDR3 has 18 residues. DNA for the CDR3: TGTGCCAGCAGCTTAGGGGTTCAGCGGGGATCTAGCACAGATACGCAGTATTTT. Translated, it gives CASSLGVQRGSSTDTQYF.

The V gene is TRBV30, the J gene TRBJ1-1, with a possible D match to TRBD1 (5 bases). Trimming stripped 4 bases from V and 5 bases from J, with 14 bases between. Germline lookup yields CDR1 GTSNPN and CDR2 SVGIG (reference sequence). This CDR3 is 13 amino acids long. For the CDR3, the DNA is TGTGCCTGGAACTCCGCGGGGGGAACTGAAGCTTTCTTT. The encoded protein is CAWNSAGGTEAFF.

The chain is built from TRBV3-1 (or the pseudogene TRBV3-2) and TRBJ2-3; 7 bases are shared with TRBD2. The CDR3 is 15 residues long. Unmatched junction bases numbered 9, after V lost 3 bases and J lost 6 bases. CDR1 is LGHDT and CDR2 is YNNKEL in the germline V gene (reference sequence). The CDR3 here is CASSQGGSYRDTQYF. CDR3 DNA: TGTGCCAGCAGCCAGGGGGGGTCTTATCGCGATACGCAGTATTTT.

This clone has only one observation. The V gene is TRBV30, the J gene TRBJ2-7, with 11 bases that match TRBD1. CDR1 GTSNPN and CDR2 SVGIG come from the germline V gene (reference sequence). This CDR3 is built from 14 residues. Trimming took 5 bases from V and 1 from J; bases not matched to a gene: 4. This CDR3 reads CAWERDRGSYEQYF. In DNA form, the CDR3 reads TGTGCCTGGGAGCGGGACAGGGGGTCCTACGAGCAGTACTTC.

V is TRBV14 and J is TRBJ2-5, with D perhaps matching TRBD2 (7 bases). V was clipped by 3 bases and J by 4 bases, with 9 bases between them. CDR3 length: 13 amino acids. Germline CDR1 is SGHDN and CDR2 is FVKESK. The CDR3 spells CASSQGGAETQYF. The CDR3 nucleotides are TGTGCCAGCAGCCAGGGGGGGGCAGAGACCCAGTACTTC.

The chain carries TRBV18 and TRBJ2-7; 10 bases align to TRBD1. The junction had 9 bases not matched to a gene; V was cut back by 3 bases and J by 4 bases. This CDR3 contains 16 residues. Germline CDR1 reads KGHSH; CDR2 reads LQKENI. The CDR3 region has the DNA TGTGCCAGCTCACCTCGAGACAGGGGGCGATTATACGAGCAGTACTTC. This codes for CASSPRDRGRLYEQYF. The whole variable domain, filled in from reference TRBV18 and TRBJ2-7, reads NAGVMQNPRHLVRRRGQEARLRCSPMKGHSHVYWYRQLPEEGLKFMVYLQKENIIDESGMPKERFSAEFPKEGPSILRIQQVVRGDSAAYFCASSPRDRGRLYEQYFGPGTRLTVT.

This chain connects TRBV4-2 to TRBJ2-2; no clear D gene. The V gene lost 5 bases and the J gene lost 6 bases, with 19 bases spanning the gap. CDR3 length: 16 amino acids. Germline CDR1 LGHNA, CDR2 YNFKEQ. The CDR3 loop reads CASSSRSPGEAGELFF. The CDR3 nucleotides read TGTGCCAGCAGCTCGCGATCACCCGGAGAAGCCGGGGAGCTGTTTTTT.

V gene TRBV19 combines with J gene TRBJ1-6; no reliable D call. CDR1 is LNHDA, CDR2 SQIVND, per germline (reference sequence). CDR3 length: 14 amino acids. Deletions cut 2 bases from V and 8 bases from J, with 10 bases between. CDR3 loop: CASSISVVDSPLHF. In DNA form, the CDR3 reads TGTGCCAGTAGTATATCGGTCGTTGATTCACCCCTCCACTTT.

The CDR3 sequence: CAISEASGQGAKEQYF. DNA for the CDR3: TGTGCCATCAGTGAAGCCTCGGGACAGGGTGCTAAAGAGCAGTACTTC. The rearrangement uses TRBV10-3 and TRBJ2-7; 9 nucleotides line up with TRBD1. CDR1 and CDR2 from the germline V gene are ENHRY and SYGVKD. Trimming took 3 bases from V and 7 from J; bases not matched to a gene: 13. CDR3 length equals 16 residues.

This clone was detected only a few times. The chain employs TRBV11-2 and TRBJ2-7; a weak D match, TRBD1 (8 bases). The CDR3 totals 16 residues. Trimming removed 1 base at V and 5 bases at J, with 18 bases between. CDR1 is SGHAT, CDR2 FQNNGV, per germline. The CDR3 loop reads CASSLGGGQARNEQYF. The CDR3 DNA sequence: TGTGCCAGCAGCTTAGGGGGGGGACAGGCGAGGAACGAGCAGTACTTC.

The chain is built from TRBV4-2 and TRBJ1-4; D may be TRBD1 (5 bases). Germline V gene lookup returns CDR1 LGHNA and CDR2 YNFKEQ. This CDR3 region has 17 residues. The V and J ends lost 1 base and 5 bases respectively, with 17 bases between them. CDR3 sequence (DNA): TGTGCCAGCAGCCAAGGTTCATCGGGGGAGATAAATGAAAAACTGTTTTTT. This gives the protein CASSQGSSGEINEKLFF.

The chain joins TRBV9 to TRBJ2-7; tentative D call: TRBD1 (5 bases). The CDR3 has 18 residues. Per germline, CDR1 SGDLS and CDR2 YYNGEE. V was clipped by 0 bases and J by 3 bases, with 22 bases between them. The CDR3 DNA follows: TGTGCCAGCAGCGTAGGAACTGAGACCCAGGGTTTGTACTACGAGCAGTACTTC. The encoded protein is CASSVGTETQGLYYEQYF.

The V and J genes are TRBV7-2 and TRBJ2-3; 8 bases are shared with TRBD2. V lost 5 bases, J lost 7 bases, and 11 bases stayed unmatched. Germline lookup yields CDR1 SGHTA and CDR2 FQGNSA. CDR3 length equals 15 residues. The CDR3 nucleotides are TGTGCCAGCAGCGAACCTCTCCGGGAGGGTCATACGCAGTATTTT. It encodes CASSEPLREGHTQYF.